This T cell receptor (beta chain) was recovered during a study of blood T cell repertoires in COVID-19. Study-level information: The analysed material was cDNA or gDNA that came from T cells, B-cell-depleted T cells, or PBMCs.

In its sample, this clone was seen once. Original processing methods: The authors estimated nucleated cell counts from reference gene primer amplification. Libraries were prepared by immunoSEQ multiplex PCR; TCRdb keeps only in-frame clonotypes and omits some of them. V and J calls and clone size are given by that table; D and trimming were obtained from the DNA. The profile shows about 370,000 clones, almost 90% of them singletons. V lost 4 bases and J 2 bases, leaving 14 bases between the germline ends. The CDR3 consists of 15 residues. Germline V gene sequence: CDR1 KGHSH, CDR2 LQKENI. The sequence was collected from a man younger than 35 with active or convalescent COVID-19. The gene calls are TRBV18 and TRBJ1-1; weak D call: TRBD1 (5 bases). The sequencing sample was made of peripheral blood. The CDR3 nucleotides are TGTGCCAGCTCACTCGGTCAGGGTGGCAACACTGAAGCTTTCTTT. It encodes CASSLGQGGNTEAFF.